What follows are 26 T cell receptor beta chains derived from one specimen sequenced in a study of T cell repertoires in cytomegalovirus infection. One entry per CDR3 protein results from TCRdb running MiXCR on the reads. The sample has 380,000 or so distinct CDR3 sequences, about 34% seen once; the top ten hold about 13%. Their antigens are not known. Specimen: cultured PBMCs, collected from culture after CMV antigen stimulation. These receptors came from a human donor in good health (CMV status not recorded). Some clones in this sample may be carry-over from other donors' samples.

The chain is built from TRBV4-1 and TRBJ1-1; a possible D gene is TRBD1 (6 bases). Per the germline V gene, CDR1 is MGHRA and CDR2 is YSYEKL. V was cut by 3 bases and J by 1 base, with 15 bases left in between. The CDR3 has 16 amino acids. The chain's CDR3 is CASSQGHMEWNTEAFF. The CDR3 nucleotides are TGCGCCAGCAGCCAGGGACACATGGAATGGAACACTGAAGCTTTCTTT.

This clonotype has ten or more counts. The rearrangement joins TRBV6-1 to TRBJ1-4; unclear D gene. The CDR3 totals 15 residues. Germline V gene data show CDR1 as MNHNS and CDR2 as SASEGT. V was pared by 7 bases and J by 1 base, with 13 bases between. CDR3 coding DNA: TGTGCCAGCATGGGGATCTTCGAAACTAATGAAAAACTGTTTTTT. Encoded protein: CASMGIFETNEKLFF.

This clonotype occurred a few times. The chain couples TRBV4-2 to TRBJ2-3; 8 nucleotides line up with TRBD2. Germline V gives CDR1 LGHNA, CDR2 YNFKEQ. CDR3 length: 16 residues. V lost 0 bases to trimming and J lost 6 bases; unmatched junction nucleotides: 8. The CDR3 spells CASSQDQAGGLDTQYF. The DNA for the CDR3 is TGTGCCAGCAGCCAAGATCAGGCGGGAGGTTTGGATACGCAGTATTTT.

This chain connects TRBV5-4 to TRBJ2-7, with a weak D call TRBD1 (6 bases). The CDR3 is 14 residues long. Germline V gives CDR1 SGHNT, CDR2 YYREEE (reference sequence). The V gene lost 2 bases and the J gene lost 7 bases, with 16 bases spanning the gap. The CDR3 loop reads CASSFDQGLWEQYF. CDR3 sequence (DNA): TGTGCCAGCAGCTTCGACCAGGGGCTTTGGGAGCAGTACTTC.

The table lists this clonotype with a few counts. The CDR3 sequence: CASSLFLTSGDVGELFF. CDR3 DNA: TGTGCCAGCAGCTTATTTCTTACTAGCGGGGACGTGGGGGAGCTGTTTTTT. This sequence joins TRBV7-2 and TRBJ2-2; 10 positions agree with TRBD2. After removal of 2 bases from V and 8 bases from J, the junction contained 11 bases not matched to a gene. The germline V gene encodes CDR1 SGHTA and CDR2 FQGNSA. This CDR3 has 17 residues.

CDR3 in amino acids: CASKGQGYYEQYF. DNA for the CDR3: TGTGCCAGCAAGGGACAGGGTTACTACGAGCAGTACTTC. The gene calls are TRBV6-1 and TRBJ2-7; 9 positions match TRBD1. The CDR3 extends over 13 amino acids. Germline CDR1 MNHNS, CDR2 SASEGT. The trim removed 7 bases at V and 3 bases at J, leaving 4 bases unmatched.

The CDR3 sequence: CASSLGRGYRNEQFF. The CDR3 DNA follows: TGTGCCAGCAGCTTAGGGCGGGGTTATCGGAATGAGCAGTTCTTC. The chain joins TRBV7-2 to TRBJ2-1, with D possibly matching TRBD2 (6 bases). Germline CDR1 reads SGHTA; CDR2 reads FQGNSA. The CDR3 covers 15 residues. V was pared by 1 base and J by 7 bases, with 14 bases between. The variable domain in full, completed from reference TRBV7-2 and TRBJ2-1, reads GAGVSQSPSNKVTEKGKDVELRCDPISGHTALYWYRQSLGQGLEFLIYFQGNSAPDKSGLPSDRFSAERTGGSVSTLTIQRTQQEDSAVYLCASSLGRGYRNEQFFGPGTRLTVL.

There are a few counts of this clonotype. The rearrangement links TRBV10-3 to TRBJ1-2; 10 bases match TRBD1. Germline CDR1 ENHRY, CDR2 SYGVKD. The junction had 3 bases not matched to a gene; V was cut back by 5 bases and J by 6 bases. The CDR3 extends over 13 amino acids. The CDR3 loop is CAISRTGGDGYTF. CDR3 DNA sequence: TGTGCCATCAGTAGGACAGGGGGGGATGGCTACACCTTC.

Only a few counts were recorded for this clonotype. The chain carries TRBV19 and TRBJ2-2; 12 bases match TRBD2. This CDR3 comprises 19 residues. The junction had 12 bases not matched to a gene; V was cut back by 6 bases and J by 1 base. Germline lookup yields CDR1 LNHDA and CDR2 SQIVND (reference sequence). CDR3 nucleotides: TGTGCCAGTAGCTATCCCCGACTAGCGGGAGCCCTGAACACCGGGGAGCTGTTTTTT. Its protein is CASSYPRLAGALNTGELFF.

This clonotype has just a few counts. The chain links TRBV19 to TRBJ2-2, with a tentative D call TRBD2 (6 bases). The germline V gene encodes CDR1 LNHDA and CDR2 SQIVND (reference sequence). V was pared by 1 base and J by 1 base, with 13 bases between. The length of the CDR3 is 17 residues. The CDR3 nucleotides are TGTGCCAGTAGTATAGGGGGAAGCGGGCGGAACACCGGGGAGCTGTTTTTT. This gives the protein CASSIGGSGRNTGELFF.

The chain combines TRBV7-6 with TRBJ2-1; the match to TRBD2 covers 9 bases. The germline gives CDR1 SGHVS, CDR2 FNYEAQ. The CDR3 length is 16 residues. Germline trimming cut 0 bases from V and 8 bases from J; bases unmatched to any gene: 8. CDR3 bases: TGTGCCAGCAGCTTAGCGAGGGTAGCGGGAGTTGATGAGCAGTTCTTC. This translates into CASSLARVAGVDEQFF.

This rearrangement joins TRBV27 to TRBJ2-3, with D hard to call. The CDR3 is made up of 13 amino acids. Germline CDR1 is MNHEY and CDR2 is SMNVEV (reference sequence). V was clipped by 6 bases and J by 1 base, with 8 bases between them. The CDR3 nucleotides read TGTGCCAGCAGGACCACGGGCACAGATACGCAGTATTTT. Translating gives CASRTTGTDTQYF.

This clonotype has a handful of counts. The V and J genes are TRBV10-2 and TRBJ1-1; 8 bases are a match to TRBD1. The length of the CDR3 is 13 residues. Per germline, CDR1 WSHSY and CDR2 SAAADI. Unmatched junction bases numbered 6, after V lost 6 bases and J lost 6 bases. CDR3 nucleotides: TGCGCCAGCAGAGGACAGGGTAACGCTGAAGCTTTCTTT. The encoded protein is CASRGQGNAEAFF.

The rearrangement joins TRBV10-1 to TRBJ2-3; tentatively, D is TRBD2 (6 bases). V lost 8 bases and J 6 bases, leaving 15 bases between the germline ends. This CDR3 is 13 amino acids long. Germline CDR1 WNHNN, CDR2 SYGVQD (reference sequence). CDR3 in DNA: TGCGCCAGCGGAGAGCGGGCTCGGGATACGCAGTATTTT. It specifies CASGERARDTQYF.

This clonotype turned up a few times. This chain links TRBV5-1 with TRBJ1-2; tentatively, D is TRBD1 (6 bases). The CDR3 has 14 residues. From germline, CDR1 is SGHRS and CDR2 YFSETQ. Trimming took off 4 bases at V and 4 bases at J, with 14 bases between the two ends. This chain's CDR3 is CASSATTGSYGYTF. For the CDR3, the DNA is TGCGCCAGCAGCGCAACGACAGGCTCCTATGGCTACACCTTC.

This clonotype was found a few times. The rearrangement uses TRBV7-9 and TRBJ1-3; perhaps TRBD1 as D (6 bases). CDR3 size: 15 residues. V was trimmed by 5 bases and J by 3 bases, leaving 14 bases between them. Germline values: CDR1 SEHNR, CDR2 FQNEAQ (reference sequence). The CDR3 DNA reads as TGTGCCAGCAGCCCTGCCGGGGGCTTTGGAAACACCATATATTTT. It encodes CASSPAGGFGNTIYF.

V gene TRBV19 combines with J gene TRBJ1-5; 7 positions match TRBD1. The CDR3 spans 16 residues. The V and J ends lost 5 bases and 3 bases, in that order; junction bases with no gene match: 10. Germline V gene sequence: CDR1 LNHDA, CDR2 SQIVND (reference sequence). The CDR3 spells CASSDAGTDLNQPQHF. The CDR3 DNA reads as TGTGCCAGTAGTGACGCCGGGACAGACCTCAATCAGCCCCAGCATTTT.

The chain links TRBV6-1 to TRBJ1-2; no clear D gene. This CDR3 has 15 amino acids. The germline V gene has CDR1 MNHNS and CDR2 SASEGT. V gave up 2 bases and J gave up 5 bases, with 15 bases separating them. DNA of the CDR3: TGTGCCAGCAGTGAAACATTGGGCAGCAGATATGGCTACACCTTC. Protein product: CASSETLGSRYGYTF.

This clonotype occurred a few times. V and J are TRBV27 and TRBJ2-7; D remains ambiguous. The germline V and J ends were trimmed by 4 bases and 2 bases, with 6 bases remaining between them. Germline lookup yields CDR1 MNHEY and CDR2 SMNVEV (reference sequence). The CDR3 extends over 12 amino acids. CDR3 in amino acids: CASSSTPYEQYF. The CDR3 DNA follows: TGTGCCAGCAGTTCCACCCCCTACGAGCAGTACTTC.

Remarks on this clonotype: The junction shows a germline mismatch at one end, possibly a read error. This chain uses TRBV5-1 with TRBJ2-1; D is undetermined. The CDR3 is 19 residues long. CDR1 and CDR2 from the germline V gene are SGHRS and YFSETQ. CDR3 bases: TGCGCCAACAGCCCGTATTGGTCTCGTTCGAGCATCCCCTACAATGAGCAGTTCTTC. The encoded protein is CANSPYWSRSSIPYNEQFF. The full variable domain, completed using reference TRBV5-1 and TRBJ2-1, is KAGVTQTPRYLIKTRGQQVTLSCSPISGHRSVSWYQQTPGQGLQFLFEYFSETQRNKGNFPGRFSGRQFSNSRSEMNVSTLELGDSALYLCANSPYWSRSSIPYNEQFFGPGTRLTVL.

The genes are TRBV5-4 and TRBJ1-1, with D perhaps TRBD1 (6 bases). The length of the CDR3 is 15 residues. Trimming shortened V by 3 bases and J by 1 base, and 13 bases separated the two germline ends. The germline gives CDR1 SGHNT, CDR2 YYREEE (reference sequence). CDR3 sequence (DNA): TGTGCCAGCAGCTACGAACAGGGTGGGAACACTGAAGCTTTCTTT. Translated: CASSYEQGGNTEAFF.

The rearrangement links TRBV30 to TRBJ2-1; D is ambiguous. There are 12 residues in the CDR3. Germline CDR1 GTSNPN, CDR2 SVGIG (reference sequence). Deletions cut 0 bases from V and 7 bases from J, with 7 bases between. CDR3 sequence (DNA): TGTGCCTGGAGTGTACGTGGGAATGAGCAGTTCTTC. This encodes CAWSVRGNEQFF. The full variable domain, with the rest looked up from reference TRBV30 and TRBJ2-1, is SQTIHQWPATLVQPVGSPLSLECTVEGTSNPNLYWYRQAAGRGLQLLFYSVGIGQISSEVPQNLSASRPQDRQFILSSKKLLLSDSGFYLCAWSVRGNEQFFGPGTRLTVL.

The chain links TRBV5-3 to TRBJ2-1; D might be TRBD1 (6 bases). Being an ORF, TRBV5-3 has a function that is uncertain. The ends were cut back, 8 bases at V and 4 bases at J, with 19 bases in the middle. The CDR3 has 15 residues. The CDR3: CASSRRDIWYNEQFF. As DNA, the CDR3 is TGTGCCAGCAGCCGCCGGGACATCTGGTACAATGAGCAGTTCTTC.

This clonotype occurred many times. The chain's CDR3 is CASSTDPSSYEQYV. The CDR3 nucleotides read TGTGCCAGCAGCACCGATCCTAGCTCCTACGAGCAGTACGTC. The rearrangement uses TRBV7-2 and TRBJ2-7; D remains unclear. CDR1 is SGHTA, CDR2 FQGNSA, per germline. The CDR3 is 14 amino acids. Trimming left V 5 bases short and J 0 bases short, with 11 bases between.

The CDR3 DNA follows: TGTGCCAGCAGCAACATTTTGGTACTCGAAATTAGCACAGATACGCAGTATTTT. Residues: CASSNILVLEISTDTQYF. This chain joins TRBV5-6 and TRBJ2-3; the D is unclear. The germline gives CDR1 SGHDT, CDR2 YYEEEE. V was trimmed by 4 bases and J by 0 bases, leaving 21 bases between them. The CDR3 consists of 18 residues. The complete variable domain, with remaining parts taken from reference TRBV5-6 and TRBJ2-3, reads DAGVTQSPTHLIKTRGQQVTLRCSPKSGHDTVSWYQQALGQGPQFIFQYYEEEERQRGNFPDRFSGHQFPNYSSELNVNALLLGDSALYLCASSNILVLEISTDTQYFGPGTRLTVL.

The chain employs TRBV5-1 and TRBJ2-3, with 12 bases aligning to TRBD2. The ends lost 4 bases at V and 3 bases at J; junction bases unmatched: 6. The CDR3 sequence is 16 residues long. The germline V gene has CDR1 SGHRS and CDR2 YFSETQ. The CDR3 nucleotides read TGCGCCAGCAGCCCCGGACTAGCGGGAATGACAGATACGCAGTATTTT. Its protein is CASSPGLAGMTDTQYF.